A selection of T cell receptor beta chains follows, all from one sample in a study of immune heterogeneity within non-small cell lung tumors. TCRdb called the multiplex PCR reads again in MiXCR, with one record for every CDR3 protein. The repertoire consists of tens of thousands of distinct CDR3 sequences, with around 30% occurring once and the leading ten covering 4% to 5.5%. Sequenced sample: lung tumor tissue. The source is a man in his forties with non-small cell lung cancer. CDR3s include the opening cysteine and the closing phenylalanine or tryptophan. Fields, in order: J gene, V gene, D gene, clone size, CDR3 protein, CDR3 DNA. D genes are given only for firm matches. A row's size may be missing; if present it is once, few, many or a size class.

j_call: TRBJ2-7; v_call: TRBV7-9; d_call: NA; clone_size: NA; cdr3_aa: CASSQWKAEQYF; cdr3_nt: TGTGCCAGCAGTCAATGGAAGGCAGAGCAGTACTTC
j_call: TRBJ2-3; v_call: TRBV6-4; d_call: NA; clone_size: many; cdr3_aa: CASSAAGRNTDTQYF; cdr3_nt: TGTGCCAGCAGTGCCGCGGGACGGAACACAGATACGCAGTATTTT
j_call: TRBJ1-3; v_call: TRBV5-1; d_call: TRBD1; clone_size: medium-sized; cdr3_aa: CASSLRQGPAGNTIYF; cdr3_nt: TGCGCCAGCAGCCTAAGACAGGGCCCCGCTGGAAACACCATATATTTT
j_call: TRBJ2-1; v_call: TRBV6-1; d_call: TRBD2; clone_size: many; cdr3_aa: CASSLQREIEQFF; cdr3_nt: TGTGCCAGCAGTTTGCAGCGGGAGATTGAGCAGTTCTTC
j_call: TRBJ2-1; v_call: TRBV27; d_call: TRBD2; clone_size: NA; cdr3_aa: CASSLGLAGVGEQFF; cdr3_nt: TGTGCCAGCAGTTTAGGACTAGCGGGAGTGGGTGAGCAGTTCTTC
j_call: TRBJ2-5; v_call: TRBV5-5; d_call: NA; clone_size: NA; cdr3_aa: CASERGSETQYF; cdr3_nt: TGTGCCAGCGAAAGGGGGAGCGAGACCCAGTACTTC
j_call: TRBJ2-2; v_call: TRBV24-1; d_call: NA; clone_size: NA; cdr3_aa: CATSGGAQGPTQNTGELFF; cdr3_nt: TGTGCCACCAGTGGGGGTGCACAGGGTCCAACTCAGAACACCGGGGAGCTGTTTTTT
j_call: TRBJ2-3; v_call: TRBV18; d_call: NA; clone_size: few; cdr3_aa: CASSPPAGGRDTQYF; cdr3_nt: TGTGCCAGCTCACCACCAGCCGGAGGGAGAGATACGCAGTATTTT
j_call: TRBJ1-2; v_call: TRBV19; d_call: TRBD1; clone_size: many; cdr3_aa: CASSNRDRGGYGYTF; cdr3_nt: TGTGCCAGTAGCAACCGGGACAGGGGGGGCTATGGCTACACCTTC
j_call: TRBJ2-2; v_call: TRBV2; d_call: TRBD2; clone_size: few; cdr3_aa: CATIAGGNTGELFF; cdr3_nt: TGTGCCACAATAGCGGGAGGAAACACCGGGGAGCTGTTTTTT
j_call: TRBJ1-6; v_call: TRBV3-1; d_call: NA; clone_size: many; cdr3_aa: CASSQDLVLSSSYNSPLHF; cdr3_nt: TGTGCCAGCAGCCAAGATTTGGTTTTGAGTAGCTCCTATAATTCACCCCTCCACTTT
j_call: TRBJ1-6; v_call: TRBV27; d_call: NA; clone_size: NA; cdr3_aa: CASSNPTSPLHF; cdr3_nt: TGTGCCAGCAGTAACCCCACGTCACCCCTCCACTTT
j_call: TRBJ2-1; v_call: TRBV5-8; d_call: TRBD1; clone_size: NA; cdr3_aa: CASSLLTGGVYNEQFF; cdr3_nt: TGTGCCAGCAGCTTGTTGACAGGGGGCGTCTACAATGAGCAGTTCTTC
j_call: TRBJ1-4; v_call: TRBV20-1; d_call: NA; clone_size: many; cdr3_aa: CSGRDGGTEKLFF; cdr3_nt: TGCAGTGGTAGGGACGGGGGAACTGAAAAACTGTTTTTT
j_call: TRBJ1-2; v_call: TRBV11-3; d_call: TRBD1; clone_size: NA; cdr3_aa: CASSLSGTGYGYTF; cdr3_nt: TGTGCCAGCAGCTTATCCGGGACAGGCTATGGCTACACCTTC
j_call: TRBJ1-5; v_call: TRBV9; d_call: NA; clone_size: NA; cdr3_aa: CARSVGVQGGNQPQHF; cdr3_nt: TGTGCCAGAAGCGTAGGTGTACAGGGAGGCAATCAGCCCCAGCATTTT
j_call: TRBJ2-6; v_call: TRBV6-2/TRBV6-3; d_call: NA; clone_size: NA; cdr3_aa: CASSWDFAGANVLTF; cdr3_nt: TGTGCCAGCAGTTGGGACTTCGCTGGGGCCAACGTCCTGACTTTC
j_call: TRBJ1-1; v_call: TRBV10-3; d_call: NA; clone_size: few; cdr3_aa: CAISLRGISERTEAFF; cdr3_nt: TGTGCCATCAGCCTCAGGGGAATCAGCGAGCGGACTGAAGCTTTCTTT
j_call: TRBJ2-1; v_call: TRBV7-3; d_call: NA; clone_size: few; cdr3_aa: CASSLTVRDEQFF; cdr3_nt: TGTGCCAGCAGCTTAACCGTCCGGGATGAGCAGTTCTTC
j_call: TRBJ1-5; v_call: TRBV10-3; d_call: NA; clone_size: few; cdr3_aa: CAIRDRDTQPQHF; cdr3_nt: TGTGCCATCAGAGACCGGGACACACAGCCCCAGCATTTT
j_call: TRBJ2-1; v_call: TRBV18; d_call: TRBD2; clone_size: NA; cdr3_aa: CASSPPRSGSLNEQFF; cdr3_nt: TGTGCCAGCTCACCACCGCGGAGCGGGAGTTTAAATGAGCAGTTCTTC
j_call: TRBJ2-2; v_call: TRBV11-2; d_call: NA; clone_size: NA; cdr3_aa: CASSLAANTGELFF; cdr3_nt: TGTGCCAGCAGCCTGGCGGCGAACACCGGGGAGCTGTTTTTT
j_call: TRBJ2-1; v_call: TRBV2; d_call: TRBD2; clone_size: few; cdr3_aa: CASSELAGEQFF; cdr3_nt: TGTGCCAGCAGTGAGTTAGCGGGGGAGCAGTTCTTC
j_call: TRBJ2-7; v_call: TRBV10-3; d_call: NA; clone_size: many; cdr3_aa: CAIRAGDEQYF; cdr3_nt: TGTGCCATCAGGGCAGGGGACGAGCAGTACTTC
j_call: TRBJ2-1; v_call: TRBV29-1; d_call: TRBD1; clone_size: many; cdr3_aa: CSVTAGTAYNEQFF; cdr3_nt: TGCAGCGTTACCGCCGGGACAGCATACAATGAGCAGTTCTTC
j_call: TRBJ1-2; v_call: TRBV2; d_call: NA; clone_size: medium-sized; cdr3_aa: CATAYGANYGYTF; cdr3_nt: TGTGCCACCGCATACGGAGCTAACTATGGCTACACCTTC
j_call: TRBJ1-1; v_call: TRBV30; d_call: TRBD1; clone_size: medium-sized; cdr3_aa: CAWSGQANTEAFF; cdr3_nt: TGTGCCTGGAGCGGACAGGCGAACACTGAAGCTTTCTTT
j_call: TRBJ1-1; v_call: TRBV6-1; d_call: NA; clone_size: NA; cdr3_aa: CASPPGPGREAFF; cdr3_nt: TGTGCCAGCCCGCCGGGACCTGGCCGTGAAGCTTTCTTT